This T cell receptor beta chain was profiled in a study of long-term antiretroviral therapy in people with HIV. Study overall: The earliest samples predate the 2015 immediate-ART recommendation by about a decade. Findings and caveats of the study: Those clones which expanded before ART made up the dominant part of the repertoire at all time points.

Looked up from germline, CDR1 is MNHEY and CDR2 is SMNVEV (reference sequence). The CDR3 contains 13 residues. Trimming removed 4 bases at V and 6 bases at J, with 10 bases between. The libraries were made with immunoSEQ v3.0 at survey level. Some clones are missing from TCRdb's copy, which holds only in-frame ones; the method was immunoSEQ multiplex PCR. This sample has more than 35,000 clones, with 80% to 90% found just once. As to this clone: Its antigen is still unknown.

The sample was unsorted PBMCs, taken 2.2 years after starting antiretroviral therapy. This receptor was taken from a man aged 18 to 29 with HIV. J is TRBJ2-1 and V is TRBV27, with no clear D. CDR3 sequence (DNA): TGTGCCAGCAGTTCACGGGTTCGCAATGAGCAGTTCTTC. This encodes CASSSRVRNEQFF.